This T cell receptor beta chain was obtained from a study of vaccination and CD4 T cells after COVID-19. As regards this clonotype: Its antigen is unknown.

From germline, CDR1 is SEHNR and CDR2 FQNEAQ (reference sequence). The CDR3 runs to 16 residues. The ends lost 1 base at V and 3 bases at J; junction bases unmatched: 3. Sequencing of cultured CD4+ T cell DNA used the Oncomine TCR Beta short-read assay. In this case, cultured CD4+ T cells provided the extracted genomic DNA. TCRdb itself ran the PCR reads through MiXCR, one entry per CDR3 protein. The sample carries just over 15,000 distinct CDR3 sequences, 55% to 75% recorded once. The treatment: roughly ten-day PBMC culture with coronavirus spike peptide pools or control peptides (ViraFEST assay). The receptor's source is a human donor who had recovered from COVID-19. Material: CD4+ T cells from blood, cultured in vitro. This rearrangement joins TRBV7-9 to TRBJ2-7, with 13 bases that match TRBD2. The CDR3 loop is CASSLGGLAGHYEQYF. The CDR3 nucleotides are TGTGCCAGCAGCTTAGGGGGACTAGCGGGACACTACGAGCAGTACTTC.